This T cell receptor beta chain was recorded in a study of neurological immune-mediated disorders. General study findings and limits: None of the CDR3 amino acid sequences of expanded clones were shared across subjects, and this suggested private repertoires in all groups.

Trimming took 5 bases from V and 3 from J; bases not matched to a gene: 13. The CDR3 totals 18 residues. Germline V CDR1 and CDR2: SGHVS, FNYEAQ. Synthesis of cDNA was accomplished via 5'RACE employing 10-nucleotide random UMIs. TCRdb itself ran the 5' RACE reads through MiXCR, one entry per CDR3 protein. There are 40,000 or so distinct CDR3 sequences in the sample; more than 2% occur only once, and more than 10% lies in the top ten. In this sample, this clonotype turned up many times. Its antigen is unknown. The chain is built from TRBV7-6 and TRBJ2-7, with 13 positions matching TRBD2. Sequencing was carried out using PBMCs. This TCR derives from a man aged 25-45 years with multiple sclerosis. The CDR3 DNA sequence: TGTGCCAGCAGCCGCACTAGCGGGAGGGCTCAAATCCTCTACGAGCAGTACTTC. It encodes CASSRTSGRAQILYEQYF.